These T cell receptor beta chains were read from a single sample in a study of shared clonotypes between healthy human individuals. Sequencing was performed with immunoSEQ multiplex PCR; in TCRdb, only in-frame clones are kept and a portion is missing. The data contain about 1.5 million clones, 95% to 99% of them singletons. The source material was naive CD4+ T cells sorted from blood. The receptors shown here come from a man aged 25-40 years in good health. The CDR3 runs from the conserved cysteine through the conserved F or W. A D gene is named only where the DNA matches it firmly. Only part of the rows carry a size: once, few, many, or a class if the clone is expanded.

clone size | D gene | J gene | V gene | CDR3 protein | CDR3 DNA
. | . | TRBJ2-7 | TRBV2 | CASLLSSEQYF | TGTGCCAGCCTACTAAGCTCCGAGCAGTACTTC
. | . | TRBJ1-3 | TRBV15 | CATSLKAGGTIYF | TGTGCCACCAGCCTCAAAGCGGGAGGCACCATATATTTT
. | . | TRBJ2-5 | TRBV7-8 | CASSLDGPQYF | TGTGCCAGCAGCTTAGATGGTCCCCAGTACTTC
once | . | TRBJ2-1 | TRBV10-2 | CASRATSINEQFF | TGCGCCAGCAGAGCTACTAGCATCAATGAGCAGTTCTTC
. | . | TRBJ1-5 | TRBV28 | CASSLPENSNQPQHF | TGTGCCAGCAGTTTACCGGAAAATAGCAATCAGCCCCAGCATTTT
. | . | TRBJ1-1 | TRBV25-1 | CASSAIGIITEAFF | TGTGCCAGCAGCGCCATTGGGATAATCACTGAAGCTTTCTTT
. | . | TRBJ1-1 | TRBV10-3 | CAISPRENTEAFF | TGTGCCATCAGTCCTCGGGAGAACACTGAAGCTTTCTTT
once | TRBD1 | TRBJ2-6 | TRBV5-6 | CASSPYARGQREGANVLTF | TGTGCCAGCAGCCCGTACGCGAGGGGACAGAGGGAGGGGGCCAACGTCCTGACTTTC
. | . | TRBJ1-2 | TRBV28 | CASSLLGISNYGYTF | TGTGCCAGCAGTTTGCTGGGCATCTCAAACTATGGCTACACCTTC
. | TRBD1 | TRBJ1-5 | TRBV19 | CASSDTGERPQHF | TGTGCCAGTAGTGACACAGGGGAGCGGCCCCAGCATTTT
. | TRBD2 | TRBJ2-7 | TRBV28 | CASSPGTTDSYEQYF | TGTGCCAGCAGCCCCGGGACTACCGACTCCTACGAGCAGTACTTC
. | . | TRBJ1-5 | TRBV18 | CASSPGGGWDTQPQHF | TGTGCCAGCTCACCTGGTGGGGGCTGGGATACTCAGCCCCAGCATTTT
. | . | TRBJ2-7 | TRBV18 | CASSTAGEQYF | TGTGCCAGCTCAACGGCTGGAGAGCAGTACTTC
. | TRBD1 | TRBJ1-5 | TRBV9 | CASSRQGGNQPQHF | TGTGCCAGCAGCCGACAGGGCGGTAATCAGCCCCAGCATTTT
. | TRBD1 | TRBJ2-7 | TRBV6-6 | CASWDRNYEQYF | TGTGCCAGCTGGGACAGGAACTACGAGCAGTACTTC
. | . | TRBJ1-1 | TRBV5-1 | CASSLAAGGTEAFF | TGCGCCAGCAGCTTGGCGGCTGGGGGCACTGAAGCTTTCTTT
. | . | TRBJ2-3 | TRBV11-2 | CASSLDLAATDTQYF | TGTGCCAGCAGCTTAGATTTGGCAGCCACAGATACGCAGTATTTT
. | TRBD1 | TRBJ2-3 | TRBV11-3 | CASSPGQGEVKDTQYF | TGTGCCAGCAGCCCGGGACAGGGTGAGGTTAAGGATACGCAGTATTTT
. | . | TRBJ1-5 | TRBV4-2 | CASSQGGNQPQHF | TGTGCCAGCAGCCAGGGGGGTAATCAGCCCCAGCATTTT
. | . | TRBJ2-7 | TRBV18 | CASSPGGLPYEQYF | TGTGCCAGCTCACCGGGCGGCCTTCCCTACGAGCAGTACTTC
. | TRBD2 | TRBJ2-4 | TRBV25-1 | CASSGRGAKNIQYF | TGTGCCAGCAGCGGGAGGGGGGCCAAAAACATTCAGTACTTC
. | . | TRBJ2-1 | TRBV11-3 | CASSRLGGPDNEQFF | TGTGCCAGCTCCAGGTTGGGCGGCCCTGACAATGAGCAGTTCTTC
. | TRBD1 | TRBJ1-5 | TRBV10-3 | CAIRGTGGQPQHF | TGTGCCATCAGAGGGACAGGGGGTCAGCCCCAGCATTTT
. | . | TRBJ2-1 | TRBV13 | CASSPEAVQFF | TGTGCCAGCAGCCCGGAGGCGGTGCAGTTCTTC
once | TRBD2 | TRBJ2-1 | TRBV19 | CASRNLAGATNEQFF | TGTGCCAGTAGGAACTTAGCGGGAGCCACGAATGAGCAGTTCTTC
. | . | TRBJ2-6 | TRBV5-1 | CASSLEWAGANVLTF | TGCGCCAGCAGCTTGGAATGGGCTGGGGCCAACGTCCTGACTTTC
. | . | TRBJ2-7 | TRBV5-1 | CASRGTVQSEQYF | TGCGCCTCCCGAGGGACTGTGCAGTCGGAGCAGTACTTC
. | TRBD1 | TRBJ1-2 | TRBV5-1 | CASSLAAGGGYGYTF | TGCGCCAGCAGCTTGGCGGCAGGGGGTGGCTATGGCTACACCTTC
once | . | TRBJ2-7 | TRBV6-6 | CASSYRGSSYEQYF | TGTGCCAGCAGTTACAGAGGGAGCTCCTACGAGCAGTACTTC
. | . | TRBJ2-6 | TRBV15 | CATSRGPPGANVLTF | TGTGCCACCAGCAGAGGTCCGCCTGGGGCCAACGTCCTGACTTTC
. | . | TRBJ1-5 | TRBV7-7 | CASSLDMYSNQPQHF | TGTGCCAGCAGCTTAGACATGTATAGCAATCAGCCCCAGCATTTT
. | TRBD1 | TRBJ1-3 | TRBV9 | CASGTAGNTIYF | TGTGCCAGCGGGACAGCTGGAAACACCATATATTTT
. | . | TRBJ2-5 | TRBV5-1 | CASSLPPQETQYF | TGCGCCAGCAGCTTGCCACCACAAGAGACCCAGTACTTC
. | . | TRBJ2-7 | TRBV5-4 | CASSLGRSTPYEQYF | TGTGCCAGCAGCTTGGGACGTTCTACTCCCTACGAGCAGTACTTC
. | . | TRBJ2-7 | TRBV5-1 | CASSLRDSAYEQYF | TGCGCCAGCAGCTTGCGGGACTCAGCGTACGAGCAGTACTTC
once | TRBD2 | TRBJ2-1 | TRBV5-4 | CASSSPTSGRTYNEQFF | TGTGCCAGCAGCTCGCCCACTAGCGGGAGAACCTACAATGAGCAGTTCTTC
. | TRBD2 | TRBJ2-5 | TRBV19 | CASSIVLAEDQETQYF | TGTGCCAGTAGTATAGTACTAGCGGAGGATCAAGAGACCCAGTACTTC
. | . | TRBJ2-7 | TRBV29-1 | CSVGFSSYEQYF | TGCAGCGTGGGTTTTTCTTCTTACGAGCAGTACTTC
. | TRBD2 | TRBJ2-2 | TRBV6-6 | CAVRLASDTGELFF | TGTGCCGTCCGACTAGCGAGCGACACCGGGGAGCTGTTTTTT
. | TRBD1 | TRBJ1-1 | TRBV7-2 | CASRGPGTGLGMNTEAFF | TGTGCCAGCAGGGGTCCCGGGACAGGGCTCGGGATGAACACTGAAGCTTTCTTT
. | TRBD2 | TRBJ2-7 | TRBV7-2 | CASSLVAGGPNEQYF | TGTGCCAGCAGCTTAGTGGCGGGAGGGCCCAACGAGCAGTACTTC
once | TRBD2 | TRBJ2-1 | TRBV7-2 | CASSISGRVNEQFF | TGTGCCAGCAGCATTAGCGGGAGAGTCAATGAGCAGTTCTTC
. | . | TRBJ2-7 | TRBV7-8 | CASSLAPRGTDYEQYF | TGTGCCAGCAGCTTAGCCCCCCGCGGGACAGACTACGAGCAGTACTTC
. | . | TRBJ1-5 | TRBV19 | CASSSSGSNQPQHF | TGTGCCAGTAGTAGCAGCGGTAGCAATCAGCCCCAGCATTTT